The 14 T cell receptor beta chains below come from one sample, sequenced in a study of blood T cell repertoires in COVID-19. This table comes from immunoSEQ multiplex PCR, and its TCRdb copy is limited to in-frame clones, with some not included. The table has 100,000 to 110,000 clones, 85% seen once; the top ten hold around 15%. Sequencing was done on a sample of peripheral blood. These receptors all stem from a man in his forties or fifties with active or convalescent COVID-19.

This clone has a handful of counts. Other DNA sequences in the sample encode the same CDR3. This chain uses TRBV5-1 with TRBJ2-7, with 10 bases that match TRBD2. This CDR3 spans 15 amino acids. The germline gives CDR1 SGHRS, CDR2 YFSETQ. The junction had 5 bases not matched to a gene; V was cut back by 5 bases and J by 0 bases. The CDR3 is CASSPGLAVSYEQYF. DNA of the CDR3: TGCGCCAGCAGTCCCGGACTAGCGGTCTCCTACGAGCAGTACTTC.

The chain carries TRBV28 and TRBJ1-2, with a possible D match to TRBD1 (6 bases). The V end lost 5 bases, the J end lost 6 bases, and 10 bases lay between the germline ends. CDR3 length: 12 amino acids. Germline CDR1 reads MDHEN; CDR2 reads SYDVKM. Here the CDR3 reads CASSQGRDGYTF. In DNA, the CDR3 is TGTGCCAGCAGTCAGGGGAGGGATGGCTACACCTTC.

The rearrangement uses TRBV9 and TRBJ1-6; no firm D call. The CDR3 is made up of 14 amino acids. Germline CDR1 SGDLS, CDR2 YYNGEE. V was trimmed by 3 bases and J by 9 bases, leaving 13 bases between them. DNA for the CDR3: TGTGCCAGCAGCGCGCAGGCCGGCGCTTCACCCCTCCACTTT. It encodes CASSAQAGASPLHF.

The J gene is TRBJ1-1, the V gene TRBV2, with TRBD1 as a possible D gene (6 bases). Per the germline V gene, CDR1 is SNHLY and CDR2 is FYNNEI. The CDR3 has 15 residues. Trimming took 3 bases from V and 4 from J, leaving 15 bases between them. CDR3 nucleotide sequence: TGTGCCAGCAGTGATGGACCGGGACAAAGCACTGAAGCTTTCTTT. It translates to CASSDGPGQSTEAFF.

This clone was seen only a few times. The rearrangement uses TRBV24-1 and TRBJ2-1; weak D call: TRBD1 (6 bases). Germline V gene sequence: CDR1 KGHDR, CDR2 SFDVKD. The CDR3 totals 17 residues. The germline V and J ends were trimmed by 6 bases and 3 bases, with 20 bases remaining between them. The DNA of the CDR3 is TGTGCCACCAGTTTGACAGGACAGCTCGACCACTACAATGAGCAGTTCTTC. Its protein is CATSLTGQLDHYNEQFF.

The rearrangement joins TRBV5-1 to TRBJ2-1, with a tentative D call TRBD2 (6 bases). Trimming took off 3 bases at V and 9 bases at J, with 16 bases between the two ends. The CDR3 extends over 14 amino acids. The germline V gene has CDR1 SGHRS and CDR2 YFSETQ. The DNA of the CDR3 is TGCGCCAGCAGCTCAATAGCTAGCGTCAGTGAGCAGTTCTTC. Translated: CASSSIASVSEQFF.

This rearrangement joins TRBV15 to TRBJ1-2, with TRBD1 matching over 8 bases. CDR1 is LNHNV and CDR2 is YYDKDF in the germline V gene (reference sequence). V lost 0 bases, J lost 8 bases, and 2 bases stayed unmatched. The CDR3 sequence is 13 residues long. CDR3 region: CATSREDREGYTF. CDR3 nucleotide sequence: TGTGCCACCAGCAGAGAGGACAGGGAGGGCTACACCTTC.

The rearrangement joins TRBV27 to TRBJ2-7; 7 nucleotides align to TRBD2. The junction had 4 bases not matched to a gene; V was cut back by 2 bases and J by 3 bases. There are 14 residues in the CDR3. Germline CDR1 and CDR2: MNHEY and SMNVEV (reference sequence). CDR3 sequence (DNA): TGTGCCAGCAGTTTAGGGCTAGCGGTCTACGAGCAGTACTTC. It yields the protein CASSLGLAVYEQYF.

This chain connects TRBV7-3 to TRBJ2-1, with D possibly TRBD2 on 6 matching bases. Trimming took 0 bases from V and 2 from J, leaving 23 bases between them. The germline gives CDR1 SGHTA, CDR2 FQGTGA. CDR3 length equals 20 residues. The CDR3 sequence is CASSLTGGVGWTNAYNEQFF. CDR3 in DNA: TGTGCCAGCAGCTTAACCGGGGGAGTGGGGTGGACTAATGCCTACAATGAGCAGTTCTTC.

The chain carries TRBV10-2 and TRBJ2-3, with D possibly matching TRBD2 (5 bases). CDR1 and CDR2 (germline): WSHSY, SAAADI. Between the trimmed V and J ends, which lost 4 bases and 2 bases, there was a span of 10 bases. The CDR3 has 14 amino acids. The CDR3 sequence is CASSGSGSTDTQYF. The CDR3 bases are TGCGCCAGCAGTGGGAGCGGATCCACAGATACGCAGTATTTT.

This chain connects TRBV3-1 (or the pseudogene TRBV3-2) to TRBJ2-3; possibly TRBD2 for D (6 bases). Germline V CDR1 and CDR2: LGHDT, YNNKEL (reference sequence). V lost 8 bases and J 2 bases, leaving 14 bases between the germline ends. This CDR3 is built from 14 residues. The CDR3 here is CASHPGRTTDTQYF. The CDR3 coding sequence is TGTGCCAGCCACCCTGGGAGGACCACAGATACGCAGTATTTT.

V gene TRBV18 combines with J gene TRBJ2-7; weak D call: TRBD1 (5 bases). The CDR3 has 14 residues. Germline V gene data show CDR1 as KGHSH and CDR2 as LQKENI. V gave up 3 bases and J gave up 5 bases, with 14 bases separating them. The CDR3 loop is CASSPGQPPDEQYF. The CDR3, as DNA: TGTGCCAGCTCACCCGGACAACCACCTGACGAGCAGTACTTC.

The chain recombines TRBV6-5 with TRBJ1-2; TRBD1 might be the D (6 bases). CDR1 and CDR2 from the germline V gene are MNHEY and SVGAGI. Trimming took off 8 bases at V and 4 bases at J, with 11 bases between the two ends. This CDR3 comprises 12 residues. The CDR3 nucleotides are TGTGCCAGCCGTCGCAGGGGCTATGGCTACACCTTC. Translated, it gives CASRRRGYGYTF.

J is TRBJ2-1 and V is TRBV7-2; 11 nucleotides align to TRBD2. The V gene's germline CDR1 is SGHTA and CDR2 FQGNSA. CDR3 length: 17 amino acids. Losses at the gene ends were 1 base for V and 4 bases for J; bases not matched to a gene: 6. The CDR3 DNA reads as TGTGCCAGCAGCTTAGAGGGACTAGCGGATCCTTACAATGAGCAGTTCTTC. Amino acid sequence: CASSLEGLADPYNEQFF.